The T cell receptor (beta chain) described here comes from a study of cytomegalovirus exposure and HLA in healthy donors. Here immunoSEQ multiplex PCR was the method, and the copy in TCRdb shows in-frame clones only, minus some. Of about 98,000 clones in the sample, roughly 87% are singletons; the top ten hold about 5.7%. Study-level findings and limits: The dataset shows that most TCR sequences were rare, while some public TCRs occurred in many donors. A list of about 160 TCR beta chains associated with cytomegalovirus was given.

As to this clone: The antigen remains unidentified.

Germline V gene data show CDR1 as SGHTA and CDR2 as FQGNSA. Trimming removed 4 bases at V and 12 bases at J, with 22 bases between. The CDR3 is 15 residues long. Separation from the roughly 670-subject first cohort characterized the roughly 120-subject validation cohort, to which the donors belonged. The TCR comes from a man aged 18 to 29 in good health and CMV-seropositive. Sequences were obtained from PBMCs. The chain has TRBV7-2 and TRBJ2-1, with a possible D match to TRBD2 (7 bases). In nucleotides, the CDR3 is TGTGCCAGCAGCTCGGGCGGGGGCCCAATGCAGGGGCAGTTCTTC. Amino acids: CASSSGGGPMQGQFF.